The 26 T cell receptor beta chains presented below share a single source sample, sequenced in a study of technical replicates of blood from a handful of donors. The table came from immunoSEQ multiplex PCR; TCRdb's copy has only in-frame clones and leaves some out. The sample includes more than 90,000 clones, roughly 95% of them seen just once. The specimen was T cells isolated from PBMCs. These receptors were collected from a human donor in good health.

CDR3 sequence reads: CASRSGQGNYGYTF. The CDR3 DNA reads TGTGCCAGCAGATCCGGACAGGGGAACTATGGCTACACCTTC. The V and J genes are TRBV6-5 and TRBJ1-2, with 9 bases aligning to TRBD1. Unmatched junction bases numbered 4, after V lost 6 bases and J lost 2 bases. The CDR3 covers 14 residues. Per the germline V gene, CDR1 is MNHEY and CDR2 is SVGAGI.

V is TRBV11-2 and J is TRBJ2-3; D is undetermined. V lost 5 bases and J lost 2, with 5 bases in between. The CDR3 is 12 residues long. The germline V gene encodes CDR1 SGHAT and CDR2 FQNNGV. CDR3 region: CASSPITDTQYF. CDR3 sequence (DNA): TGTGCCAGCAGCCCCATCACAGATACGCAGTATTTT.

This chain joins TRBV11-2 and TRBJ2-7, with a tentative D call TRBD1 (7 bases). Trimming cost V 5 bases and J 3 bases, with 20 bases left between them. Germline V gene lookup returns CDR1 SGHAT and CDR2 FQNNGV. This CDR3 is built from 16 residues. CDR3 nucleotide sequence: TGTGCCAGCAGCCTTACCCCCCGCGGGGACAGCTACGAGCAGTACTTC. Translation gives CASSLTPRGDSYEQYF.

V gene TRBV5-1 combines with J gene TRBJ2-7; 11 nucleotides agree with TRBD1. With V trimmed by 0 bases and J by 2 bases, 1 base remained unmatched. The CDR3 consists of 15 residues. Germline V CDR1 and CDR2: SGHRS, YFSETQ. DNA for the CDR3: TGCGCCAGCAGCTTGGGGGGACAGGGGGCCTACGAGCAGTACTTC. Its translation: CASSLGGQGAYEQYF.

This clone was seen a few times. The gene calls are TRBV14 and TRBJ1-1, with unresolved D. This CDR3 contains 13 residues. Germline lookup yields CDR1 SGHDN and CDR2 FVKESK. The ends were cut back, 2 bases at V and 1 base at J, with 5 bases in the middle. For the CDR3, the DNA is TGTGCCAGCAGCCAATATTCGAACACTGAAGCTTTCTTT. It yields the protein CASSQYSNTEAFF.

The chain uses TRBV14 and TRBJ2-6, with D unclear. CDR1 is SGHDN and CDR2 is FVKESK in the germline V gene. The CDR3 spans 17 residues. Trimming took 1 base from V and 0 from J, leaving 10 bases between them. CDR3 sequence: CASSQAYRYSGANVLTF. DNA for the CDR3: TGTGCCAGCAGCCAAGCCTACAGATACTCTGGGGCCAACGTCCTGACTTTC. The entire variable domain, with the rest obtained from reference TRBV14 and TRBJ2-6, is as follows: EAGVTQFPSHSVIEKGQTVTLRCDPISGHDNLYWYRRVMGKEIKFLLHFVKESKQDESGMPNNRFLAERTGGTYSTLKVQPAELEDSGVYFCASSQAYRYSGANVLTFGAGSRLTVL.

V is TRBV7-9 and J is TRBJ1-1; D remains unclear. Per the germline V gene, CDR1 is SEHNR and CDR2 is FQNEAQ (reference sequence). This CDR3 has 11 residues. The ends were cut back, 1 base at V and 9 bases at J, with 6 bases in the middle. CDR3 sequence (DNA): TGTGCCAGCAGCTTAGAGACAAAAGCTTTCTTT. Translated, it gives CASSLETKAFF.

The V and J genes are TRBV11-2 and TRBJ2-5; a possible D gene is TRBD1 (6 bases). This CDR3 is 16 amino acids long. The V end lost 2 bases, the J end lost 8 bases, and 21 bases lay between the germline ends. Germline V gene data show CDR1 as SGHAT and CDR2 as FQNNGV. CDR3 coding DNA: TGTGCCAGCAGCTTATCAGAAGTGGGGGCCCGAGGTACCCAGTACTTC. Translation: CASSLSEVGARGTQYF. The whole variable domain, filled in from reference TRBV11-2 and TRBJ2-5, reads EAGVAQSPRYKIIEKRQSVAFWCNPISGHATLYWYQQILGQGPKLLIQFQNNGVVDDSQLPKDRFSAERLKGVDSTLKIQPAKLEDSAVYLCASSLSEVGARGTQYFGPGTRLLVL.

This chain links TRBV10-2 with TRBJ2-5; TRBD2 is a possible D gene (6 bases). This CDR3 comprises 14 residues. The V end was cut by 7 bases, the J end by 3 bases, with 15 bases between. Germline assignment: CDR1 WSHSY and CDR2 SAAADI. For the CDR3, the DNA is TGCGCCAGCACAGCAGAACGGGGGAAAGAGACCCAGTACTTC. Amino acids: CASTAERGKETQYF.

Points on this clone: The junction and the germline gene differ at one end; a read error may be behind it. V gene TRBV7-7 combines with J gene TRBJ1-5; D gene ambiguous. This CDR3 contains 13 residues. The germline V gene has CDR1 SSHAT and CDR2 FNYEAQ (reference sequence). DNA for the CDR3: TGTGCTAGCAGCTTAGCTGAGAATCAGCCCCAGCATTTT. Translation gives CASSLAENQPQHF.

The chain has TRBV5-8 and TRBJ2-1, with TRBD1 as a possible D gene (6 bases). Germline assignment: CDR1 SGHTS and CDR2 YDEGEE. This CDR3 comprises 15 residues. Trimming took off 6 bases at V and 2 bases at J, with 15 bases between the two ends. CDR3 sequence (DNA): TGTGCCAGCATCCAAACAGGGATGACCTACAATGAGCAGTTCTTC. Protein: CASIQTGMTYNEQFF.

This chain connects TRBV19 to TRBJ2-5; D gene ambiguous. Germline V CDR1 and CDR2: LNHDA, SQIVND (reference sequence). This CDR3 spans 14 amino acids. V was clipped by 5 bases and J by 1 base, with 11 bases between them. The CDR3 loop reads CASSHPRVQETQYF. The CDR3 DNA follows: TGTGCCAGTAGTCACCCTCGGGTCCAAGAGACCCAGTACTTC.

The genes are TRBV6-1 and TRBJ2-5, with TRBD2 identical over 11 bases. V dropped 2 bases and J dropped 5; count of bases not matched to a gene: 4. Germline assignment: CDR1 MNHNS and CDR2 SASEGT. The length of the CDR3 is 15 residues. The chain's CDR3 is CASSEWLAGGETQYF. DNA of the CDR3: TGTGCCAGCAGTGAATGGCTAGCGGGGGGTGAGACCCAGTACTTC.

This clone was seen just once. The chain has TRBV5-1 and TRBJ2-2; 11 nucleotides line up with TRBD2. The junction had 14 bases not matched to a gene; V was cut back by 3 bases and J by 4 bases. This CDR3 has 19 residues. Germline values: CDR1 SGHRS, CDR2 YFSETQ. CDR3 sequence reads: CASSSRGLAEPAGTGELFF. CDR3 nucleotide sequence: TGCGCCAGCAGCTCTAGGGGACTAGCGGAGCCAGCGGGCACCGGGGAGCTGTTTTTT.

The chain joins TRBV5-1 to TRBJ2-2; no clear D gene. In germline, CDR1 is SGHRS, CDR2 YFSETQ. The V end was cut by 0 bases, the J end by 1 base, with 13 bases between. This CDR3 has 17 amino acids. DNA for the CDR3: TGCGCCAGCAGCTTGGCCCTGGCCAACCTGAACACCGGGGAGCTGTTTTTT. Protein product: CASSLALANLNTGELFF. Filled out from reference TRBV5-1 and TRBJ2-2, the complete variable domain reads KAGVTQTPRYLIKTRGQQVTLSCSPISGHRSVSWYQQTPGQGLQFLFEYFSETQRNKGNFPGRFSGRQFSNSRSEMNVSTLELGDSALYLCASSLALANLNTGELFFGEGSRLTVL.

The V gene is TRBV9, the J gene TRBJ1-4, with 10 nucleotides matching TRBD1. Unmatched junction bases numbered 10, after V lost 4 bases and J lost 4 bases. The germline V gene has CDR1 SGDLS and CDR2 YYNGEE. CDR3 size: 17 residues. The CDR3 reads CASSLSGQGFYNEKLFF. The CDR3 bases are TGTGCCAGCAGCCTCTCGGGACAGGGGTTTTATAATGAAAAACTGTTTTTT.

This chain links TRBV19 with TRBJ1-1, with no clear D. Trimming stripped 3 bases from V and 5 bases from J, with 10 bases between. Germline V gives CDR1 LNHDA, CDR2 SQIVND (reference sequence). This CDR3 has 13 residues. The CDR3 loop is CASSMRGITEAFF. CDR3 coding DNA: TGTGCCAGTAGTATGCGGGGAATTACTGAAGCTTTCTTT.

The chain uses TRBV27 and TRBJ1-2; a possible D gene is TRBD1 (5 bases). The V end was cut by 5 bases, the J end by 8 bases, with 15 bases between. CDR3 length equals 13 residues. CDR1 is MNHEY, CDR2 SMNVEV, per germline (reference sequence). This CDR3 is CASSPLTAEGYTF. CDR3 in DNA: TGTGCCAGCAGTCCATTGACAGCAGAGGGCTACACCTTC.

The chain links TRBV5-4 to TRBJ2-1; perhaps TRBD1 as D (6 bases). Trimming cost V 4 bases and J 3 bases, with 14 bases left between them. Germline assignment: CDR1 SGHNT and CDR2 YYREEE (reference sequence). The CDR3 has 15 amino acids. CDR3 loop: CASSGGQFVYNEQFF. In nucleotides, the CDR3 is TGTGCCAGCAGCGGCGGACAGTTTGTCTACAATGAGCAGTTCTTC.

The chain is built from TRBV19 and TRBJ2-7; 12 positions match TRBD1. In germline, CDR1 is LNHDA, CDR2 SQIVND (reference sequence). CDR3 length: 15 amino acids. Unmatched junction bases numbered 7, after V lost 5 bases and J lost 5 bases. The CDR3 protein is CASSGPGQGAHEQYF. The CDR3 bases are TGTGCCAGTAGTGGACCGGGACAGGGGGCCCACGAGCAGTACTTC.

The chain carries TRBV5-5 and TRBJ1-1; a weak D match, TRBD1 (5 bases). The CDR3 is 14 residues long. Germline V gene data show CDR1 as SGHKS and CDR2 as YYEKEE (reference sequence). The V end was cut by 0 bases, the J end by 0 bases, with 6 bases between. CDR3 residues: CASSLVGVNTEAFF. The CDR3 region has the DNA TGTGCCAGCAGCTTGGTAGGGGTGAACACTGAAGCTTTCTTT.

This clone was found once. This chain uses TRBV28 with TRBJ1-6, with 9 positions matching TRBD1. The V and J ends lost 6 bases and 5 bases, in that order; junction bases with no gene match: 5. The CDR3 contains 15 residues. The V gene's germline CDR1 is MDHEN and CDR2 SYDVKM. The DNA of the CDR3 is TGTGCCAGCAGAGACAGGGGGGCAAATAATTCACCCCTCCACTTT. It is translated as CASRDRGANNSPLHF. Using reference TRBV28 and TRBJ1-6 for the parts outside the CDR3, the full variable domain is DVKVTQSSRYLVKRTGEKVFLECVQDMDHENMFWYRQDPGLGLRLIYFSYDVKMKEKGDIPEGYSVSREKKERFSLILESASTNQTSMYLCASRDRGANNSPLHFGNGTRLTVT.

The CDR3 region is CASSLGGSGELFF. The CDR3, as DNA: TGCGCCAGCAGCTTGGGCGGTTCGGGGGAGCTGTTTTTT. This chain joins TRBV5-1 and TRBJ2-2; D gene unclear. Germline V CDR1 and CDR2: SGHRS, YFSETQ. This CDR3 spans 13 amino acids. V lost 0 bases, J lost 8 bases, and 8 bases lay in between.

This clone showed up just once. The CDR3 coding sequence is TGCGCCAGCAGCCCCACCGGGACAGAGTATGGCTACACCTTC. Translation: CASSPTGTEYGYTF. The rearrangement joins TRBV5-1 to TRBJ1-2, with 7 bases matching TRBD1. V was clipped by 4 bases and J by 5 bases; unmatched bases: 8. The CDR3 runs to 14 residues. Germline values: CDR1 SGHRS, CDR2 YFSETQ.

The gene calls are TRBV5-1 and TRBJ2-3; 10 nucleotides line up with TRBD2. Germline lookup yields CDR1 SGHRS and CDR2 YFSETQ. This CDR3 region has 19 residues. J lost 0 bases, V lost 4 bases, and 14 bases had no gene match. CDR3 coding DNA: TGCGCCAGCAGCAGACTAGCGGGTGGAAGTAAAGGTAGCACAGATACGCAGTATTTT. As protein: CASSRLAGGSKGSTDTQYF. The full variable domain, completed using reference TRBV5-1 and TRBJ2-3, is KAGVTQTPRYLIKTRGQQVTLSCSPISGHRSVSWYQQTPGQGLQFLFEYFSETQRNKGNFPGRFSGRQFSNSRSEMNVSTLELGDSALYLCASSRLAGGSKGSTDTQYFGPGTRLTVL.

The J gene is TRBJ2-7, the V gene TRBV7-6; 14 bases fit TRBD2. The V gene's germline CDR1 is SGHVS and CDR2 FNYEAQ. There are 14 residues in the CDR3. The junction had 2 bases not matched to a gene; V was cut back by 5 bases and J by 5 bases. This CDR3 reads CASSEGLAGDEQYF. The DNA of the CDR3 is TGTGCCAGCAGCGAGGGACTAGCGGGAGACGAGCAGTACTTC.